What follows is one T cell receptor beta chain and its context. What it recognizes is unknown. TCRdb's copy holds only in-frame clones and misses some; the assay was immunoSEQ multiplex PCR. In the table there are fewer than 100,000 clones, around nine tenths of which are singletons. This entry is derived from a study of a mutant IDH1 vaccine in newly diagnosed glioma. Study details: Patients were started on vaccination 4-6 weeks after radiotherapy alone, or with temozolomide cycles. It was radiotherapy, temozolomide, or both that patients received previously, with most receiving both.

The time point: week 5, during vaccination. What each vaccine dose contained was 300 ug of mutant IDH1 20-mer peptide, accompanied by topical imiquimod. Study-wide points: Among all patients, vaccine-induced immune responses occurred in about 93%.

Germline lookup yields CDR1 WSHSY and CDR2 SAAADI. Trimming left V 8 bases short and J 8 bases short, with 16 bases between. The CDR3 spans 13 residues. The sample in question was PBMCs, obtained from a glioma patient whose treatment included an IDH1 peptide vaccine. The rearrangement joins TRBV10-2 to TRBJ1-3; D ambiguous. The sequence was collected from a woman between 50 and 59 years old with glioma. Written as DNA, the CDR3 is TGCGCCAGCCAGAGGGCCCGGGAGGACACCATATATTTT. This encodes CASQRAREDTIYF.